The clone carrying this TCR beta chain came up many times. What it recognizes is unknown. This record comes from a study of T-cell reconstitution after alpha-beta-depleted transplantation in children. Broader study findings: Hyperexpanded clones declined; after one year, newly produced T cells mostly supplied diversity. Diversity of TCRbeta at day 60 was high in some patients, arising from surviving recipient T cells and thymic progenitors. Several hundred expanded graft clones reportedly gave rise to the alpha-beta T cells present about two months after transplant.

Preparation of the TCRbeta library used unique molecular identifiers. MiXCR, run by TCRdb on the PCR reads, gives a single entry per CDR3 protein. This table has 200,000 to 250,000 distinct CDR3 sequences, 8.2% appearing once. The V gene's germline CDR1 is MGHRA and CDR2 YSYEKL. The ends were cut back, 2 bases at V and 8 bases at J, with 7 bases in the middle. This CDR3 has 12 residues. The receptor comes from a male patient under 18 who had a stem cell transplant for acute lymphoblastic leukemia, so the T cells may come from the graft donor. This sample comprised PBMCs, mostly from graft donor cells, obtained 180 days after TCRalphabeta/CD19-depleted stem cell transplant. The chain has TRBV4-1 and TRBJ2-1, with D hard to call. DNA for the CDR3: TGCGCCAGCAGCCAATTCAGCGATGAGCAGTTCTTC. As protein: CASSQFSDEQFF.